Listed below are T cell receptor beta chains from one sample, sequenced in a study of blood T cell repertoires in COVID-19. The assay was immunoSEQ multiplex PCR, and TCRdb's table has in-frame clones only and misses some. Of approximately 250,000 clones listed, 80% to 90% were seen once; the top ten hold around 12%. The sample consisted of peripheral blood. Receptors were obtained from an older woman with COVID-19, enrolled during active disease. Each CDR3 is given with its conserved first and last residue. Fields, in order: D gene, V gene, clone size, J gene, CDR3 DNA, CDR3 protein. The D gene is left open where the match is weak. Clone size is given for some rows only: seen once, a few or many times, or a class if the clone is expanded.

>TRBD1|TRBV6-6|NA|TRBJ1-4
TGTGCCAGCAGTACCGGGACAGGGGTTGAAAAACTGTTTTTT
CASSTGTGVEKLFF
>NA|TRBV30|NA|TRBJ1-3
TGTGCCTGGGCTACAGGGAACACCATATATTTT
CAWATGNTIYF
>TRBD1|TRBV7-2|NA|TRBJ1-1
TGTGCCAGCAGCCCCCTGGACAGGGGGCAGGGGGCTTTCTTT
CASSPLDRGQGAFF
>NA|TRBV12-3/TRBV12-4|few|TRBJ1-1
TGTGCCAGCAGTCCCGACAGTACCGGAGCTTTCTTT
CASSPDSTGAFF
>TRBD1|TRBV6-5|once|TRBJ1-4
TGTGCCAGCAGTTACTCCGGGACAGGGTCCGAAAAACTGTTTTTT
CASSYSGTGSEKLFF
>NA|TRBV29-1|NA|TRBJ2-4
TGCAGCGTTGTGGCAGGGATTGGGAACATTCAGTACTTC
CSVVAGIGNIQYF
>NA|TRBV30|few|TRBJ1-2
TGTGCCTGGAGTGTACCAGGCCCTTATGGCTACACCTTC
CAWSVPGPYGYTF
>NA|TRBV5-5|NA|TRBJ2-7
TGTGCCAGCAGCTTGGCGGGTAGCTACGAGCAGTACTTC
CASSLAGSYEQYF
>NA|TRBV28|NA|TRBJ2-3
TGTGCCAGCAGTTTTACCAGGCAGAGCACAGATACGCAGTATTTT
CASSFTRQSTDTQYF
>NA|TRBV10-1|few|TRBJ1-1
TGCGCCAGCAGGGCAACATTGAACACTGAAGCTTTCTTT
CASRATLNTEAFF
>TRBD1|TRBV9|few|TRBJ1-1
TGTGCCAGCAGCAGTCTATCCGGGACAGGGGAGGGGAGCACTGAAGCTTTCTTT
CASSSLSGTGEGSTEAFF
>NA|TRBV29-1|once|TRBJ1-1
TGCAGCGGTGTTTGGGGGCATGGCACTGAAGCTTTCTTT
CSGVWGHGTEAFF
>NA|TRBV15|NA|TRBJ2-7
TGTGCCACCAGCAGGGGGACTTCCGAGCAGTACTTC
CATSRGTSEQYF
>TRBD1|TRBV18|NA|TRBJ1-2
TGTGCCAGCTCACCACCGCGGGGACAGGGGGCCTTCTATGGCTACACCTTC
CASSPPRGQGAFYGYTF
>NA|TRBV5-8|many|TRBJ2-3
TGTGCCAGCAGCTTGCCTGATACGCAGTATTTT
CASSLPDTQYF
>TRBD1|TRBV9|once|TRBJ2-7
TGTGCCAGCAGCACTGACAGGGGGAGCAACGAGCAGTACTTC
CASSTDRGSNEQYF
>NA|TRBV5-1|once|TRBJ2-2
TGCGCCAGCAGCTCCGGGACTCAAACCACCGGGGAGCTGTTTTTT
CASSSGTQTTGELFF
>NA|TRBV27|NA|TRBJ1-2
TGTGCCAGTCCGTTTAACTATGGCTACACCTTC
CASPFNYGYTF
>TRBD2|TRBV10-3|NA|TRBJ2-5
TGTGCCATCAGTGAGTCGGAGTTGGCTAGCGGGGGGTGGATCCAAGAGACCCAGTACTTC
CAISESELASGGWIQETQYF
>NA|TRBV18|NA|TRBJ1-5
TGTGCCAGCTCAAACGGGGAACAGCCCCAGCATTTT
CASSNGEQPQHF
>NA|TRBV9|NA|TRBJ1-2
TGTGCCAGCAGCCCCGGGAGGATCGGCTACACCTTC
CASSPGRIGYTF
>TRBD2|TRBV19|NA|TRBJ2-1
TGTGCCAGTAGTATAGGCGGGGGGGCCTACAATGAGCAGTTCTTC
CASSIGGGAYNEQFF
>NA|TRBV7-2|NA|TRBJ1-2
TGTGCCAGCAGCTTTGGTGGGGCCTATGGCTACACCTTC
CASSFGGAYGYTF
>NA|TRBV7-2|NA|TRBJ2-7
TGTGCCAGCAGCTTAGCACTAGCCTACGAGCAGTACTTC
CASSLALAYEQYF
>NA|TRBV6-6|NA|TRBJ2-2
TGTGCCAGCAGTTACTCAGCGACCGGGGAGCTGTTTTTT
CASSYSATGELFF
>NA|TRBV14|few|TRBJ1-1
TGTGCCAGCAGCCAGAGGGGGTCTGCCACTGAAGCTTTCTTT
CASSQRGSATEAFF
>TRBD2|TRBV5-1|NA|TRBJ2-1
TGCGCCAGCGAAGCGGGGGGGCCAAGGGGTGAGCAGTTCTTC
CASEAGGPRGEQFF
>TRBD1|TRBV2|once|TRBJ1-2
TGTGCCAGCAGTCTAGGACAGGGGGCTTCCTATGGCTACACCTTC
CASSLGQGASYGYTF
>NA|TRBV13|NA|TRBJ1-3
TGTGCCAGCAGCTTGGGCACAACAGGGTACTCTGGAAACACCATATATTTT
CASSLGTTGYSGNTIYF
>NA|TRBV24-1|NA|TRBJ2-2
TGTGCCACCAGTGCGGGCGGGGAGCTGTTTTTT
CATSAGGELFF
>NA|TRBV3-1/TRBV3-2|NA|TRBJ1-2
TGTGCCAGCAGCCCTCCCCGCGGGGCTAACTATGGCTACACCTTC
CASSPPRGANYGYTF
>TRBD2|TRBV5-1|NA|TRBJ2-7
TGCGCCAGCAGCTTAGTAGCGGGGACCTACGAGCAGTACTTC
CASSLVAGTYEQYF
>TRBD1|TRBV29-1|NA|TRBJ1-2
TGCAGCGGCTACCAGGGGGCTCATGGCTACACCTTC
CSGYQGAHGYTF
>NA|TRBV7-9|NA|TRBJ1-2
TGTGCCAGCAGCTTAGTGGAGCAGGGGAGTTATGGCTACACCTTC
CASSLVEQGSYGYTF
>TRBD1|TRBV18|NA|TRBJ1-6
TGTGCCAGCTCACCTGAGACAGGGGAAAATTCACCCCTCCACTTT
CASSPETGENSPLHF
>NA|TRBV4-3|NA|TRBJ1-4
TGCGCCAGCAGCCAAAATCAGGGAAATGAAAAACTGTTTTTT
CASSQNQGNEKLFF
>NA|TRBV5-1|NA|TRBJ1-6
TGCGCCAGCAGAATACAGGGAGACAGTAATTCACCCCTCCACTTT
CASRIQGDSNSPLHF
>TRBD1|TRBV2|NA|TRBJ1-2
TGTGCCAGCTCAAAGGGACAGGGTATAACGTATGGCTACACCTTC
CASSKGQGITYGYTF
>NA|TRBV10-3|NA|TRBJ1-3
TGTGCCATCAGTGGAGGAGTCTCTGGAAACACCATATATTTT
CAISGGVSGNTIYF
>NA|TRBV10-2|NA|TRBJ2-7
TGCGCCAGCAGTGAAGGGGTCGAGGAGCAGTACTTC
CASSEGVEEQYF
>NA|TRBV7-9|NA|TRBJ2-5
TGTGCCAGCGCGATCGCTCCAGAGACCCAGTACTTC
CASAIAPETQYF
>NA|TRBV6-5|NA|TRBJ1-5
TGTGCCAGCAGAAATAGGGGATCGGGCAATCAGCCCCAGCATTTT
CASRNRGSGNQPQHF
>TRBD1|TRBV6-5|few|TRBJ2-2
TGTGCCAGCAGTCACAGACAGGGCACCGGGGAGCTGTTTTTT
CASSHRQGTGELFF
>NA|TRBV29-1|NA|TRBJ2-7
TGCAGCGTTGCCCCCGGGACAATCTACGAGCAGTACTTC
CSVAPGTIYEQYF
>NA|TRBV5-6|NA|TRBJ2-7
TGTGCCAGCAGCTTCTCCTCGGGGAGAGCCTACCACGAGCAGTACTTC
CASSFSSGRAYHEQYF
>NA|TRBV5-8|few|TRBJ1-1
TGTGCCAGCAGCTTGAAGCCGGGAAAAGCTTTCTTT
CASSLKPGKAFF
>TRBD1|TRBV12-3/TRBV12-4|NA|TRBJ2-1
TGTGCCAGCAGTACCCGGGACAGCAGAGAGCAGTTCTTC
CASSTRDSREQFF
>TRBD1|TRBV19|NA|TRBJ1-5
TGTGCCACTACCTCCGACAGGGGCGGTCAGCCCCAGCATTTT
CATTSDRGGQPQHF
>TRBD1|TRBV19|NA|TRBJ1-5
TGTGCCAGTAGTATCGGGGACAGGGGGCCTGACAATCAGCCCCAGCATTTT
CASSIGDRGPDNQPQHF
>TRBD1|TRBV29-1|once|TRBJ1-2
TGCAGCGTTGTCGACAGGGCCTATGGCTACACCTTC
CSVVDRAYGYTF
>NA|TRBV2|few|TRBJ1-6
TGTGCCAGCAGTGATACTGGGGGCCCTAATTCACCCCTCCACTTT
CASSDTGGPNSPLHF
>TRBD2|TRBV30|NA|TRBJ2-7
TGTGCCTGGAGTGTGGGCGGGGGTTCCTACGAGCAGTACTTC
CAWSVGGGSYEQYF
>TRBD2|TRBV14|NA|TRBJ2-2
TGTGCCAGCAGCTACGGCACTAGCGGGCGGATCACCGGGGAGCTGTTTTTT
CASSYGTSGRITGELFF
>TRBD1|TRBV10-3|NA|TRBJ2-2
TGTGCCATCAGTGAGTCGAGGGGACAGGGAAACACCGGGGAGCTGTTTTTT
CAISESRGQGNTGELFF
>NA|TRBV12-3/TRBV12-4|NA|TRBJ2-1
TGTGCCAGCAGTTTTGTAAATGAGCAGTTCTTC
CASSFVNEQFF
>NA|TRBV13|few|TRBJ2-7
TGTGCCAGCAGCCTAACTAGGATAGGGGGCTACGAGCAGTACTTC
CASSLTRIGGYEQYF
>NA|TRBV10-3|NA|TRBJ2-3
TGTGCCATCAGCCCGACTAGTTATACGCAGTATTTT
CAISPTSYTQYF
>TRBD2|TRBV7-8|NA|TRBJ2-3
TGTGCCAGCAGCCCACGCCCTAGCGGGGGGGCCTCAGATACGCAGTATTTT
CASSPRPSGGASDTQYF
>NA|TRBV27|NA|TRBJ2-2
TGTGCCAGCAGCCAACTGATCGGGGAGCTGTTTTTT
CASSQLIGELFF